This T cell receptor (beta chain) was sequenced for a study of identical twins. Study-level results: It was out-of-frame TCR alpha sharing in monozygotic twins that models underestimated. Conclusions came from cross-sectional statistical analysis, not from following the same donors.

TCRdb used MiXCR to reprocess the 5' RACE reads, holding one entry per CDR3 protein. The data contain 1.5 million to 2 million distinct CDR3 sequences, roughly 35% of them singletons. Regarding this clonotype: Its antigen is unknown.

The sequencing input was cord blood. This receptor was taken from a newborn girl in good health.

CDR3 sequence (DNA): TGTGCCAGCAGTTACATTACAGCGGCGACTGAAGCTTTCTTT. Protein: CASSYITAATEAFF. V gene TRBV6-6 combines with J gene TRBJ1-1; D gene ambiguous. The V end lost 2 bases, the J end lost 5 bases, and 12 bases lay between the germline ends. Germline V gives CDR1 MNHNY, CDR2 SVGAGI (reference sequence). This CDR3 region has 14 residues.